This T cell receptor beta chain was sequenced in a study of T-cell memory formation after mild COVID-19. Study in general: Clusters were largely donor specific. Overall study findings and caveats: Largely, contracting CD4+ clones fell within CM and EM, and contracting CD8+ clones within EMRA.

About this clonotype itself: No antigen is known for it.

Trimming removed 3 bases at V and 9 bases at J, with 15 bases between. CDR3 length: 14 amino acids. CDR1 is MNHEY and CDR2 is SVGEGT in the germline V gene. TCRdb re-derived calls from the 5' RACE reads in MiXCR, one entry per CDR3 protein. This table has 250,000 to 350,000 distinct CDR3 sequences, less than 20% appearing once. Specimen: PBMCs or a T cell subset sorted from them (not recorded which). This sequence was found in a man aged 18 to 35 who had mild COVID-19 (a few samples of this study predate the infection). Cell type and time point are not known. The rearrangement links TRBV6-2 or TRBV6-3 to TRBJ1-5; D uncertain. Written as DNA, the CDR3 is TGTGCCAGCAGTTATTTGGGCGCGTACCGGCCCCAGCATTTT. Its protein is CASSYLGAYRPQHF.